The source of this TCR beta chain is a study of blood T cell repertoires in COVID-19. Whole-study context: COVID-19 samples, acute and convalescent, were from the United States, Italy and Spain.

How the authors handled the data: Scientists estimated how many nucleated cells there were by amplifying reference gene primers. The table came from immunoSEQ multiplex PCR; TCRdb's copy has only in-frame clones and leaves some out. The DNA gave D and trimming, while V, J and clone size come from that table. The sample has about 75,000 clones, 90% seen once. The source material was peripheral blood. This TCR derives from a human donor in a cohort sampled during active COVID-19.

CDR3 loop: CASSGQGYTGELFF. The CDR3, as DNA: TGTGCCAGCAGTGGACAGGGGTACACCGGGGAGCTGTTTTTT. The chain links TRBV6-2 or TRBV6-3 to TRBJ2-2, with 9 nucleotides matching TRBD1. Germline V gene data show CDR1 as MNHEY and CDR2 as SVGEGT. V shed 5 bases and J 3 bases; nucleotides not matched to a gene: 1. The CDR3 is 14 residues long.